This T cell receptor (beta chain) was recorded in a study of OX40 agonist ivuxolimab in advanced cancers. Findings and limits, study-wide: Individuals who were partial responders at 0.1-3.0 mg/kg had clonal expansion that ranked among the lowest. On average, a greater number of expanded clones characterised CD8+ T cells relative to CD4+. What antigens the expanded peripheral T cells recognized was never established.

The CDR3 loop spans 14 amino acids. Germline V CDR1 and CDR2: SGHAT, FQNNGV. V was clipped by 6 bases and J by 0 bases, with 9 bases between them. Comment on this clone: No antigen is known for it.

Sequencing was performed with immunoSEQ multiplex PCR; in TCRdb, only in-frame clones are kept and a portion is missing. The sample has approximately 76,000 clones; approximately 86% are singletons. The V call is TRBV11-2, the J call TRBJ1-3; D is ambiguous. Sequenced here: CD4+ or CD8+ T cells sorted from blood, sampled in a trial of the OX40 agonist ivuxolimab. The clonotype originates from an adult with an advanced solid tumor such as melanoma, head and neck, liver or kidney cancer. The CDR3 here is CASSTGNSGNTIYF. The CDR3 coding sequence is TGTGCCAGCAGTACTGGGAACTCTGGAAACACCATATATTTT.